The rows below give T cell receptor beta chains drawn from one sample of a study of shared clonotypes between healthy human individuals. TCRdb keeps only in-frame clones here, not all; method: immunoSEQ multiplex PCR. The sample comprises fewer than 700,000 clones, around 78% of which are singletons, and around 12% rests with the top ten. The sample comprised PBMCs. These receptors were obtained from a woman between 35 and 50 years old in good health. Some clones in this sample may be carry-over from other donors' samples. The CDR3 runs from the conserved cysteine through the conserved F or W. The D gene is left open where the match is weak. Clone size is stated in some rows and not others, as once, few, many or a class when expanded.

J gene,clone size,V gene,D gene,CDR3 protein,CDR3 DNA
TRBJ1-3,.,TRBV25-1,.,CASSDWGGLTGNTIYF,TGTGCCAGCAGTGACTGGGGCGGACTGACTGGAAACACCATATATTTT
TRBJ2-7,few,TRBV2,.,CASSESSYEQYF,TGTGCCAGCAGTGAGAGCTCCTACGAGCAGTACTTC
TRBJ1-2,.,TRBV6-1,TRBD1,CASSFTPRQGTGYTF,TGTGCCAGCAGTTTTACCCCGAGACAGGGAACTGGCTACACCTTC
TRBJ1-1,.,TRBV30,.,CAWSVGAITEAFF,TGTGCCTGGAGTGTGGGGGCTATAACTGAAGCTTTCTTT
TRBJ2-5,once,TRBV18,TRBD2,CASSPGRVETQYF,TGTGCCAGCTCACCGGGGAGGGTGGAGACCCAGTACTTC
TRBJ2-1,.,TRBV7-3,TRBD2,CASSLQSGGRNEQFF,TGTGCCAGCAGCTTACAAAGCGGGGGCCGCAATGAGCAGTTCTTC
TRBJ2-1,.,TRBV7-2,TRBD2,CASSLETSGAGEQFF,TGTGCCAGCAGCTTAGAGACTAGCGGAGCAGGGGAGCAGTTCTTC
TRBJ2-3,.,TRBV15,.,CATSRASGVTDTQYF,TGTGCCACCAGCAGAGCTTCGGGGGTCACAGATACGCAGTATTTT
TRBJ2-7,.,TRBV2,TRBD1,CASGSDRGSYEQYF,TGTGCCAGCGGGAGTGACAGGGGATCCTACGAGCAGTACTTC
TRBJ1-3,once,TRBV19,TRBD1,CASSSGDRGSGNTIYF,TGTGCCAGTAGTTCCGGGGACAGGGGCTCTGGAAACACCATATATTTT
TRBJ2-7,.,TRBV10-2,.,CASRTVSYEQYF,TGCGCCAGCCGGACGGTCTCCTACGAGCAGTACTTC
TRBJ2-7,few,TRBV4-2,TRBD2,CASSQGASGSYEQYF,TGTGCCAGCAGCCAAGGGGCTAGCGGATCCTACGAGCAGTACTTC
TRBJ2-7,.,TRBV7-9,TRBD1,CASSPGTGGSYEQYF,TGTGCCAGCAGCCCGGGGACAGGGGGCTCCTACGAGCAGTACTTC
TRBJ2-2,.,TRBV2,TRBD2,CASGTVAGTGELFF,TGTGCCAGCGGGACGGTAGCGGGCACCGGGGAGCTGTTTTTT
TRBJ1-2,.,TRBV6-4,.,CASSDRDGDGYTF,TGTGCCAGCAGTGACAGGGACGGTGATGGCTACACCTTC
TRBJ1-6,.,TRBV5-4,TRBD1,CASSEDRGLGALHF,TGTGCCAGCAGCGAAGACAGGGGGTTGGGTGCCCTCCACTTT
TRBJ2-1,.,TRBV5-1,.,CASSLGTTHNEQFF,TGCGCCAGCAGCTTGGGGACTACGCACAATGAGCAGTTCTTC
TRBJ1-3,many,TRBV19,TRBD1,CASKPGTGGNTIYF,TGTGCCAGTAAACCGGGGACAGGCGGAAACACCATATATTTT
TRBJ1-5,.,TRBV11-3,.,CASSLDRNSPSNQPQHF,TGTGCCAGCAGCTTAGATAGGAACAGTCCGAGCAATCAGCCCCAGCATTTT
TRBJ2-7,.,TRBV29-1,TRBD2,CSARTSETYEQYF,TGCAGCGCAAGGACTAGCGAGACATACGAGCAGTACTTC
TRBJ2-4,.,TRBV5-4,TRBD1,CASRPGTGKGTDIQYF,TGTGCCAGCAGACCCGGGACAGGGAAAGGGACGGACATTCAGTACTTC
TRBJ2-7,.,TRBV4-2,.,CASSQNRARYEQYF,TGTGCCAGCAGCCAAAACAGGGCCAGGTACGAGCAGTACTTC
TRBJ1-3,.,TRBV5-1,.,CASSHTGTDRSGNTIYF,TGCGCCAGCAGCCACACCGGGACCGACCGCTCTGGAAACACCATATATTTT
TRBJ2-5,once,TRBV27,.,CASSPSAGAGEETQYF,TGTGCCAGCAGTCCGTCGGCAGGGGCCGGGGAAGAGACCCAGTACTTC
TRBJ2-2,.,TRBV30,TRBD2,CAWSLGRAFGELFF,TGTGCCTGGAGTCTCGGGAGGGCCTTCGGGGAGCTGTTTTTT
TRBJ2-2,.,TRBV4-1,.,CASSQDGLYGGLLSPGELFF,TGCGCCAGCAGCCAAGATGGTCTATATGGCGGACTCCTTTCCCCCGGGGAGCTGTTTTTT
TRBJ2-7,.,TRBV11-1,.,CASSLGHSYEQYF,TGTGCCAGCAGCTTAGGGCACTCCTACGAGCAGTACTTC
TRBJ2-7,once,TRBV6-5,.,CASSYAGQRYEQYF,TGTGCCAGCAGTTACGCGGGACAGCGGTACGAGCAGTACTTC
TRBJ2-7,.,TRBV27,TRBD2,CASSSLAGASYEQYF,TGTGCCAGCAGTTCTCTAGCGGGGGCTTCCTACGAGCAGTACTTC
TRBJ2-2,.,TRBV7-3,TRBD2,CASSRSSGSGTGELFF,TGTGCCAGCAGCCGATCAAGCGGGAGTGGCACCGGGGAGCTGTTTTTT
TRBJ2-1,once,TRBV19,TRBD2,CASNSRELYNEQFF,TGTGCCAGTAATTCGCGGGAGCTGTACAATGAGCAGTTCTTC
TRBJ1-3,.,TRBV5-6,.,CASSTPITGNTIYF,TGTGCCAGCAGCACACCGATCACTGGAAACACCATATATTTT
TRBJ2-3,once,TRBV27,TRBD1,CASSTGTGLFTQYF,TGTGCCAGCAGTACCGGGACAGGCCTATTTACGCAGTATTTT
TRBJ2-7,once,TRBV25-1,TRBD1,CASSEGTAYEQYF,TGTGCCAGCAGTGAAGGGACAGCCTACGAGCAGTACTTC
TRBJ2-1,.,TRBV2,.,CASSELLQFF,TGTGCCAGCAGTGAGCTGTTGCAGTTCTTC
TRBJ1-3,few,TRBV5-1,.,CASSQTGPSGNTIYF,TGCGCCAGCAGCCAGACGGGCCCCTCTGGAAACACCATATATTTT
TRBJ2-3,.,TRBV5-1,.,CASSLSGVTDTQYF,TGCGCCAGCAGTTTAAGTGGGGTCACAGATACGCAGTATTTT
TRBJ1-1,.,TRBV29-1,TRBD1,CSVPRAGGVNTEAFF,TGCAGCGTCCCGCGCGCAGGGGGAGTGAACACTGAAGCTTTCTTT
TRBJ1-1,few,TRBV5-1,.,CASSLEPNMNTEAFF,TGCGCCAGCAGCTTGGAGCCAAACATGAACACTGAAGCTTTCTTT
TRBJ2-1,.,TRBV28,.,CASSLSSRSYNEQFF,TGTGCCAGCAGTTTATCTAGCCGCTCCTACAATGAGCAGTTCTTC
TRBJ2-1,.,TRBV7-7,.,CASSGRRPGVEQFF,TGTGCTAGCAGCGGACGGCGCCCGGGTGTCGAGCAGTTCTTC
TRBJ2-3,.,TRBV11-3,.,CASSLGGTDTQYF,TGTGCCAGCAGCTTAGGCGGGACAGATACGCAGTATTTT
TRBJ1-1,.,TRBV5-4,.,CASSLFGGPEASFF,TGTGCCAGCAGCTTGTTTGGCGGACCTGAAGCTTCTTTCTTT
TRBJ2-2,.,TRBV7-2,TRBD1,CARPDRVGYGELFF,TGTGCCAGACCGGACAGGGTAGGATACGGGGAGCTGTTTTTT
TRBJ2-3,few,TRBV7-9,TRBD2,CASSWTSGSSDTQYF,TGTGCCAGCAGCTGGACTAGCGGGAGTTCGGATACGCAGTATTTT
TRBJ2-7,.,TRBV5-1,TRBD1,CASSYGQGPQGQYF,TGCGCCAGCAGCTACGGACAGGGCCCCCAAGGGCAGTACTTC
TRBJ2-4,.,TRBV10-2,TRBD1,CATTRDREAAAKNIQYF,TGCGCCACCACCCGGGACAGGGAGGCGGCAGCCAAAAACATTCAGTACTTC
TRBJ2-3,.,TRBV7-9,.,CASSREVDTQYF,TGTGCCAGCAGCCGAGAAGTTGATACGCAGTATTTT
TRBJ1-2,.,TRBV28,.,CASSLKLGGTGIRDYGYTF,TGTGCCAGCAGCCTAAAGCTGGGGGGGACGGGTATTAGGGACTATGGCTACACCTTC
TRBJ2-6,.,TRBV7-2,.,CASSLSISGANVLTF,TGTGCCAGCAGCCTATCAATCTCTGGGGCCAACGTCCTGACTTTC
TRBJ2-1,.,TRBV5-1,.,CASSLAPLAQDYNEQFF,TGCGCCAGCAGCTTGGCCCCCCTAGCGCAAGACTACAATGAGCAGTTCTTC
TRBJ1-1,.,TRBV5-1,TRBD1,CASSITGTGNTEAFF,TGCGCCAGCAGCATAACCGGGACAGGGAACACTGAAGCTTTCTTT
TRBJ1-1,.,TRBV11-2,TRBD1,CASSSDRGGEAFF,TGTGCCAGCAGCTCCGACAGGGGTGGTGAAGCTTTCTTT
TRBJ1-2,.,TRBV19,TRBD1,CASSIDGTGNYGYTF,TGTGCCAGTAGTATAGACGGGACAGGAAACTATGGCTACACCTTC
TRBJ2-1,few,TRBV9,.,CASSAGLPTYNEQFF,TGTGCCAGCAGCGCGGGACTCCCCACCTACAATGAGCAGTTCTTC